One and the same sample provided the 14 T cell receptor beta chains below, sequenced in a study of T cell responses to AZD1222 COVID-19 vaccine. TCRdb's copy holds only in-frame clones and misses some; the assay was immunoSEQ multiplex PCR. The sample has 140,000 or so clones; about 94% are singletons. Source: peripheral blood, taken 28 days after the second AZD1222 dose. The source of these receptors is an adult who received the AZD1222 COVID-19 vaccine.

This clone has a handful of counts. The chain recombines TRBV9 with TRBJ1-2; D perhaps matches TRBD1 (6 bases). Germline V gives CDR1 SGDLS, CDR2 YYNGEE. V was trimmed by 4 bases and J by 7 bases, leaving 17 bases between them. There are 14 residues in the CDR3. The CDR3 DNA sequence: TGTGCCAGCAGCCTCGAGGGGGGATTCGGTGGCTACACCTTC. Translated: CASSLEGGFGGYTF.

This chain joins TRBV11-1 and TRBJ2-1; D not resolved. V was cut by 5 bases and J by 0 bases, with 5 bases left in between. This CDR3 comprises 13 residues. CDR1 and CDR2 (germline): SGHAT, FQDESV (reference sequence). The CDR3 nucleotides are TGTGCCAGCAGCAGAGGCTCCTACAATGAGCAGTTCTTC. Protein sequence: CASSRGSYNEQFF.

This chain links TRBV5-1 with TRBJ1-1, with D unclear. V lost 0 bases, J lost 6 bases, and 9 bases lay in between. The CDR3 spans 13 residues. The V gene's germline CDR1 is SGHRS and CDR2 YFSETQ. The CDR3 reads CASSLGAAAEAFF. The CDR3 DNA is TGCGCCAGCAGCTTGGGTGCTGCGGCTGAAGCTTTCTTT.

This chain uses TRBV5-6 with TRBJ1-5; no definite D call. V lost 5 bases and J 3 bases, leaving 12 bases between the germline ends. The CDR3 loop spans 14 amino acids. From germline, CDR1 is SGHDT and CDR2 YYEEEE. The CDR3 DNA follows: TGTGCCAGCAGTCTGTCGGCATCCAATCAGCCCCAGCATTTT. It codes for CASSLSASNQPQHF.

The J gene is TRBJ1-2, the V gene TRBV6-5, with D perhaps TRBD1 (5 bases). Trimming removed 3 bases at V and 4 bases at J, with 9 bases between. Germline values: CDR1 MNHEY, CDR2 SVGAGI. The CDR3 spans 13 residues. The CDR3 sequence: CASSYDSPYGYTF. Here the CDR3 DNA reads TGTGCCAGCAGTTATGACAGCCCCTATGGCTACACCTTC.

The table lists this clone with a count of one. V is TRBV7-2 and J is TRBJ1-3; 7 nucleotides align to TRBD1. CDR3 size: 18 residues. Germline V gene lookup returns CDR1 SGHTA and CDR2 FQGNSA. With 0 bases clipped from V and 0 bases from J, the junction kept 8 bases outside the gene matches. The chain's CDR3 is CASSLAGGASSSGNTIYF. The CDR3 DNA follows: TGTGCCAGCAGCTTAGCAGGGGGCGCGTCTTCCTCTGGAAACACCATATATTTT.

CDR3 nucleotide sequence: TGTGCCAGCAGGACTAGCGGGGGGACTGAGCAGTTCTTC. Its protein product is CASRTSGGTEQFF. J is TRBJ2-1 and V is TRBV6-5, with 13 bases identical to TRBD2. This CDR3 spans 13 amino acids. The V gene end was trimmed by 6 bases and the J gene end by 9 bases; junction bases not matched to a gene: 2. Germline lookup yields CDR1 MNHEY and CDR2 SVGAGI.

This clone appeared a few times. The rearrangement joins TRBV4-1 to TRBJ2-1; 7 bases line up with TRBD2. CDR1 MGHRA and CDR2 YSYEKL come from the germline V gene. The CDR3 is 14 residues long. Trimming took 1 base from V and 8 from J; bases not matched to a gene: 5. CDR3 coding DNA: TGCGCCAGCAGCCAAGCGGGGGGATTCCATGAGCAGTTCTTC. Amino acids: CASSQAGGFHEQFF.

The chain has TRBV27 and TRBJ1-6; D is uncertain. V was clipped by 6 bases and J by 7 bases, with 10 bases between them. This CDR3 contains 13 residues. The germline V gene has CDR1 MNHEY and CDR2 SMNVEV (reference sequence). For the CDR3, the DNA is TGTGCCAGCAGCCTCTCAGAGAATTCACCCCTCCACTTT. Its translation is CASSLSENSPLHF.

V and J are TRBV5-1 and TRBJ2-1; TRBD1 matches 8 bases. The V and J ends lost 1 base and 1 base, in that order; junction bases with no gene match: 4. Germline V CDR1 and CDR2: SGHRS, YFSETQ. The CDR3 is 16 amino acids. The chain's CDR3 is CASSLIGTGSYNEQFF. The CDR3 nucleotides are TGCGCCAGCAGCTTGATCGGGACAGGATCCTACAATGAGCAGTTCTTC. Full variable domain (outside the CDR3, taken from reference TRBV5-1 and TRBJ2-1): KAGVTQTPRYLIKTRGQQVTLSCSPISGHRSVSWYQQTPGQGLQFLFEYFSETQRNKGNFPGRFSGRQFSNSRSEMNVSTLELGDSALYLCASSLIGTGSYNEQFFGPGTRLTVL.

The V call is TRBV13, the J call TRBJ2-7; the D gene is possibly TRBD1 (6 bases). The CDR3 spans 14 residues. Trimming removed 7 bases from V and 2 bases from J, with 15 bases in between. Germline CDR1 PRHDT, CDR2 FYEKMQ (reference sequence). CDR3 sequence (DNA): TGTGCCAGCACCGAAGGGGGTTTCCCCTACGAGCAGTACTTC. It encodes CASTEGGFPYEQYF.

The gene calls are TRBV7-3 and TRBJ2-1; no definite D call. V was clipped by 5 bases and J by 0 bases, with 14 bases between them. The CDR3 extends over 16 amino acids. Germline CDR1 SGHTA, CDR2 FQGTGA. CDR3 sequence reads: CASSPRTTSSYNEQFF. For the CDR3, the DNA is TGTGCCAGCAGCCCCCGGACCACGAGCTCCTACAATGAGCAGTTCTTC. Complete variable domain (other parts from reference TRBV7-3 and TRBJ2-1): GAGVSQTPSNKVTEKGKYVELRCDPISGHTALYWYRQSLGQGPEFLIYFQGTGAADDSGLPNDRFFAVRPEGSVSTLKIQRTERGDSAVYLCASSPRTTSSYNEQFFGPGTRLTVL.

V usage is TRBV6-5 and J usage is TRBJ2-1, with D possibly being TRBD1 (6 bases). Germline CDR1 MNHEY, CDR2 SVGAGI. V was cut by 2 bases and J by 0 bases, with 11 bases left in between. The CDR3 covers 16 residues. CDR3 in amino acids: CASSYQSGVSYNEQFF. The DNA of the CDR3 is TGTGCCAGCAGTTACCAATCAGGGGTCTCCTACAATGAGCAGTTCTTC.

The J gene is TRBJ2-2, the V gene TRBV20-1; the D is unclear. V dropped 5 bases and J dropped 4 bases, with 5 bases sitting between them. The CDR3 totals 11 residues. Looked up from germline, CDR1 is DFQATT and CDR2 is SNEGSKA (reference sequence). The CDR3 reads CSAVGTGELFF. The CDR3 DNA is TGCAGTGCTGTCGGCACCGGGGAGCTGTTTTTT.